This TCR beta chain was captured by sequencing in a study of Tregs in tolerant kidney transplant recipients (dated by TCRdb to between 2018 and 2021). Study-level background: Related donors were used in the transplants with nonmyeloablative bone marrow transplantation, and mixed chimerism was transient in the human trials. The study applied TCRbeta sequencing to find donor-specific regulatory T cells before combined kidney and bone marrow transplantation and then followed those same cells after transplant. Beyond this particular receptor, the publication reports: Biological reproducibility was not directly assessed, although technical replication error appeared to be minimal. In tolerant patients, donor-specific Tregs expanded more than Tregs overall, which suggests antigen-driven rather than nonspecific expansion. The study was constrained by small patient numbers, and validation of the findings is required in larger populations and under other immunosuppression protocols. For some patients, the PCR primers changed as time went on, which meant samples from those patients could not be compared with one another at the nucleotide level. The most biologically relevant and donor-specific TCRbeta repertoire appeared to be identified by expanding Tregs with activated donor B cells.

V has 0 bases trimmed and J has 3 bases trimmed; junction bases matching no gene number 2. As encoded in the germline V gene, CDR1 is SGHNT while CDR2 is YENEEA. Reading from cysteine to phenylalanine, the CDR3 counts 15 amino acids. Shown are 36 bases from within the CDR3, in frame from base 1. The time point label corresponds to: blood sample drawn before combined kidney and bone marrow transplant. Thawed PBMCs were FACS-sorted into unstimulated Tregs (CD4+CD25+CD127-), CD4+ non-Tregs (CD4+CD25-), CD4 cells and CD8 cells. The patients were several recipients of combined kidney and bone marrow transplants from the ITN036ST trial, and samples were available only from these trial subjects. Healthy control blood was processed by Ficoll density gradient to PBMCs and cryopreserved; patient PBMCs were collected before and after transplant. Comment on this clone: Its antigen target is currently unknown. The read gets to within 3 residues of the CDR3 end, and the germline J gene fills in the rest.

For TCRbeta CDR3 sequencing, genomic DNA from the sorted cells was extracted using the QIAGEN DNeasy Blood and Tissue Kit. High-throughput TCRbeta CDR3 sequencing, which included PCR amplification with bias correction and internal controls, was done commercially through immunoSEQ. As for how the authors treated the data: Unique productive TCRbeta sequences were defined by CDR3 nucleotide sequence where primers matched, otherwise by CDR3 amino acid sequence with Vbeta and Jbeta genes. To correct for sorting error, sequences found in more than one sorted population at a frequency ratio of 2:1 or less were discarded, and the remaining shared sequences were assigned to the population with the higher frequency. A sequence was defined as donor-reactive if the sequence was expanded at least 5-fold in CFSE-low cells compared with unstimulated cells and had a frequency of at least 0.01% in CFSE-low cells. Repertoire divergence was quantified by Jensen-Shannon divergence using the top 100 TCRbeta sequences ranked by frequency. For samples with multiple sequencing runs, sorting error was corrected separately for each run before the runs were pooled. The clones in this table, taken by TCRdb from immuneACCESS, are in-frame only. Not every clone is retained; where verified, under half of the shortfall comes from an unresolved V gene, and the cause of the rest is unknown. V and J calls and clone size are those listed in that table; D and trimming were worked out from the DNA. This sample's table has entries for 50,000 to 65,000 clones. The top ten clonotypes cover about 0.83% of the sample.

The TCR sequence derives from a human donor who received a combined kidney and bone marrow transplant. The V and J segments used are TRBV11-3 and TRBJ2-1; TRBD1 agrees with 7 junctional bases. The source material was CD4+ T cells from blood, sampled before the transplant. Here the CDR3 is given as CASSLDGQDYNEQFF. The covered CDR3 bases are TGTGCCAGCAGCTTAGATGGACAGGACTACAATGAG.